This entry lists 14 T cell receptor beta chains sequenced from one sample in a study of shared clonotypes between healthy human individuals. The data were produced by immunoSEQ multiplex PCR, yet TCRdb's version contains in-frame clones alone and is incomplete. The table shows about 2.4 million clones, with roughly 93% occurring only once. Sequenced: naive CD4+ T cells from PBMCs. Subset indicated: CD45RA+ positively selected. The receptor source for this set is a man in his late teens or twenties in good health. Some clones in this sample may be carry-over from other donors' samples.

The chain couples TRBV9 to TRBJ1-3, with 7 bases fitting TRBD1. CDR3 length equals 16 residues. The V and J ends lost 4 bases and 0 bases, in that order; junction bases with no gene match: 7. Germline loops: CDR1 SGDLS, CDR2 YYNGEE. CDR3: CASSPNTGVSGNTIYF. The CDR3 coding sequence is TGTGCCAGCAGCCCTAATACAGGGGTCTCTGGAAACACCATATATTTT.

The V gene is TRBV18, the J gene TRBJ2-7; D gene uncertain. The CDR3 loop spans 14 amino acids. Germline V lookup: CDR1 KGHSH, CDR2 LQKENI. The V and J ends lost 2 bases and 7 bases respectively, with 15 bases between them. CDR3 coding DNA: TGTGCCAGCTCACCATCACCTAGTTTTTTGGAGCAGTACTTC. This codes for CASSPSPSFLEQYF.

This chain connects TRBV28 to TRBJ2-2; D gene unclear. V lost 5 bases and J 10 bases, leaving 20 bases between the germline ends. Germline-derived CDR1 and CDR2 are MDHEN and SYDVKM. The CDR3 runs to 15 residues. The CDR3 region has the DNA TGTGCCAGCAGTGCCTTCTCGCTGGGCAGAGAGGAGCTGTTTTTT. Protein: CASSAFSLGREELFF.

On this clone: This sample also contains other DNA sequences that code for the same CDR3. This chain uses TRBV5-1 with TRBJ1-5; D possibly corresponds to TRBD1 (5 bases). CDR3 length: 15 residues. CDR1 and CDR2 (germline): SGHRS, YFSETQ. Trimming removed 0 bases at V and 3 bases at J, with 10 bases between. The CDR3 nucleotides read TGCGCCAGCAGCTTGGCCGGACAAGTCAATCAGCCCCAGCATTTT. Residues: CASSLAGQVNQPQHF. The variable domain in full, completed from reference TRBV5-1 and TRBJ1-5, reads KAGVTQTPRYLIKTRGQQVTLSCSPISGHRSVSWYQQTPGQGLQFLFEYFSETQRNKGNFPGRFSGRQFSNSRSEMNVSTLELGDSALYLCASSLAGQVNQPQHFGDGTRLSIL.

The J gene is TRBJ2-5, the V gene TRBV7-2; D tentatively fits TRBD1 or TRBD2 (5 bases each). Trimming left V 5 bases short and J 4 bases short, with 20 bases between. Germline-derived CDR1 and CDR2 are SGHTA and FQGNSA. The CDR3 loop spans 16 amino acids. This CDR3 is CASSPQTRVRGETQYF. The DNA for the CDR3 is TGTGCCAGCAGCCCACAAACGAGGGTTAGGGGAGAGACCCAGTACTTC.

V is TRBV19 and J is TRBJ2-1; D could derive from TRBD1 or TRBD2 (5 bases each). Germline V gene lookup returns CDR1 LNHDA and CDR2 SQIVND (reference sequence). V lost 5 bases and J 9 bases, leaving 20 bases between the germline ends. The CDR3 has 15 residues. As DNA, the CDR3 is TGTGCCAGTAGTCCCCAGGCCTCCACCGGGGCTGAGCAGTTCTTC. Residues: CASSPQASTGAEQFF.

The DNA for the CDR3 is TGTGCCAGCAGCTTAGGGGGCGCTGAAGGCACTGAAGCTTTCTTT. Translating gives CASSLGGAEGTEAFF. The J gene is TRBJ1-1, the V gene TRBV5-4, with TRBD1 matching 7 bases. CDR3 length: 15 amino acids. Trimming cost V 2 bases and J 4 bases; bases outside gene matches: 8. CDR1 is SGHNT and CDR2 is YYREEE in the germline V gene (reference sequence). The full variable domain, its missing parts supplied by reference TRBV5-4 and TRBJ1-1, is ETGVTQSPTHLIKTRGQQVTLRCSSQSGHNTVSWYQQALGQGPQFIFQYYREEENGRGNFPPRFSGLQFPNYSSELNVNALELDDSALYLCASSLGGAEGTEAFFGQGTRLTVV.

V gene TRBV5-5 combines with J gene TRBJ2-7, with 9 bases matching TRBD2. The J segment lost 4 bases and the V segment lost 0 bases, leaving 5 bases of the junction unmatched. The CDR3 totals 15 residues. Germline CDR1 SGHKS, CDR2 YYEKEE (reference sequence). For the CDR3, the DNA is TGTGCCAGCAGCTTGGTAGTAGCGGGAGCTTACGAGCAGTACTTC. Protein product: CASSLVVAGAYEQYF. The full variable domain, with the rest looked up from reference TRBV5-5 and TRBJ2-7, is DAGVTQSPTHLIKTRGQQVTLRCSPISGHKSVSWYQQVLGQGPQFIFQYYEKEERGRGNFPDRFSARQFPNYSSELNVNALLLGDSALYLCASSLVVAGAYEQYFGPGTRLTVT.

This chain connects TRBV2 to TRBJ1-1, with D possibly being TRBD1 (6 bases). The CDR3 runs to 13 residues. The V gene lost 6 bases and the J gene lost 11 bases, with 19 bases spanning the gap. Germline V gene sequence: CDR1 SNHLY, CDR2 FYNNEI. CDR3 in amino acids: CASSQQGGGGAFF. Here the CDR3 DNA reads TGTGCCAGCAGCCAACAGGGCGGTGGCGGGGCTTTCTTT.

J is TRBJ2-5 and V is TRBV7-9; TRBD2 agrees at 8 bases. CDR1 is SEHNR, CDR2 FQNEAQ, per germline (reference sequence). J gave up 9 bases and V 5 bases, and 17 bases lay outside the gene matches. This CDR3 contains 16 residues. DNA of the CDR3: TGTGCCAGCAGCCCCGCTGATGCGGGAGGCCTTTTGTCCCAGTACTTC. This sequence encodes CASSPADAGGLLSQYF.

The chain employs TRBV7-8 and TRBJ1-2; D is ambiguous. The CDR3 is 17 residues long. Trimming took off 4 bases at V and 4 bases at J, with 22 bases between the two ends. Germline CDR1 reads SGHVS; CDR2 reads FQNEAQ. The DNA of the CDR3 is TGTGCCAGCAGCTACGCCCGGACGCCACCTTTAGGCTATGGCTACACCTTC. It is translated as CASSYARTPPLGYGYTF.

The genes are TRBV5-1 and TRBJ1-3, with D unresolved. Trimming pared 4 bases from V and 2 bases from J, leaving 7 bases between. The CDR3 is 13 amino acids. Germline V gene sequence: CDR1 SGHRS, CDR2 YFSETQ. Here the CDR3 reads CASSVDAGNTIYF. Here the CDR3 DNA reads TGCGCCAGCAGCGTGGACGCTGGAAACACCATATATTTT.

This rearrangement joins TRBV18 to TRBJ1-1; 8 nucleotides align to TRBD1. Unmatched junction bases numbered 3, after V lost 3 bases and J lost 0 bases. Germline assignment: CDR1 KGHSH and CDR2 LQKENI. The length of the CDR3 is 15 residues. CDR3 DNA: TGTGCCAGCTCACCGGGACAGGCTATGAACACTGAAGCTTTCTTT. Translated, it gives CASSPGQAMNTEAFF. Full variable domain (rest looked up from reference TRBV18 and TRBJ1-1): NAGVMQNPRHLVRRRGQEARLRCSPMKGHSHVYWYRQLPEEGLKFMVYLQKENIIDESGMPKERFSAEFPKEGPSILRIQQVVRGDSAAYFCASSPGQAMNTEAFFGQGTRLTVV.

This chain connects TRBV13 to TRBJ2-7; 9 nucleotides agree with TRBD2. The CDR3 sequence is 16 residues long. CDR1 PRHDT and CDR2 FYEKMQ come from the germline V gene (reference sequence). V shed 2 bases, J shed 6 bases, and the junction held 11 bases outside the gene matches. CDR3 coding DNA: TGTGCCAGCAGCTTACGGGTCCGGCTAGCGGGGCCCGAGCAGTACTTC. It encodes CASSLRVRLAGPEQYF.